The rows below give T cell receptor beta chains drawn from one sample of a study of early T cells in non-severe SARS-CoV-2 infection. Each CDR3 protein gets one entry after TCRdb re-called the 5' RACE reads with MiXCR. The repertoire holds around 37,000 distinct CDR3 sequences, with around 9% as singletons. The specimen sequenced was whole blood. The receptors here all came from an adult who was a healthcare worker with PCR-confirmed SARS-CoV-2 infection or an uninfected control (not recorded which). CDR3s leave out the opening cysteine and the closing phenylalanine or tryptophan.

v_call: TRBV11-2
cdr3_aa: ASSPRAASTDTQY

v_call: TRBV6-2/TRBV6-3
cdr3_aa: ASRLTGDQPQH

v_call: TRBV7-2
cdr3_aa: ASSPRRGQGSGNTIY

v_call: TRBV12-3/TRBV12-4
cdr3_aa: ASKSGGANTDTQY

v_call: TRBV7-2
cdr3_aa: ASSKGARTTDTQY

v_call: TRBV4-2
cdr3_aa: ASSPDRGVTGLGEQF

v_call: TRBV29-1
cdr3_aa: SADRVLGEKLF

v_call: TRBV4-3
cdr3_aa: ASSQDLGGRNGYT

v_call: TRBV12-5
cdr3_aa: ASGPFFGGGQAGNTIY

v_call: TRBV6-2/TRBV6-3
cdr3_aa: ASSYSRGLDGYT

v_call: TRBV7-9
cdr3_aa: ASSQTGRSEKLF

v_call: TRBV9
cdr3_aa: ASSVRTSGGYNEQF

v_call: TRBV7-2
cdr3_aa: ASSSRLSSGANVLT

v_call: TRBV7-2
cdr3_aa: ASSLEARYSDTQY

v_call: TRBV7-8
cdr3_aa: ASSTPGTSLSPLYNEQF

v_call: TRBV10-3
cdr3_aa: AISGLQGTDTQY

v_call: TRBV12-3/TRBV12-4
cdr3_aa: ASSLVSGSVGELF

v_call: TRBV15
cdr3_aa: ATSRGLAGQETQY

v_call: TRBV5-1
cdr3_aa: ASSSTRGKDEQF

v_call: TRBV5-1
cdr3_aa: ASSLAVLADTDTQY

v_call: TRBV20-1
cdr3_aa: SARGGKTEAF

v_call: TRBV4-3
cdr3_aa: ASSQDIGGGSPLH

v_call: TRBV5-1
cdr3_aa: ASSLAWGTDGYT

v_call: TRBV4-3
cdr3_aa: ASSQGLSLPQH

v_call: TRBV6-6
cdr3_aa: ASRAGGDYYGYT

v_call: TRBV5-5
cdr3_aa: ASSLVDPSTEAF

v_call: TRBV30
cdr3_aa: AWSVREKLF

v_call: TRBV7-9
cdr3_aa: ASSQSRGDVEKLF

v_call: TRBV9
cdr3_aa: ASSVQQGQGIYEQY

v_call: TRBV25-1
cdr3_aa: ASSPRGDPYNEQF

v_call: TRBV28
cdr3_aa: ASSPKDRDGETQY

v_call: TRBV12-3/TRBV12-4
cdr3_aa: ASSLTRQETQY

v_call: TRBV10-3
cdr3_aa: AIKAGVYGYT

v_call: TRBV25-1
cdr3_aa: ASSELTTGGYNEQF

v_call: TRBV7-2
cdr3_aa: ASSTPRQGRTEAF

v_call: TRBV3-1
cdr3_aa: ASRQGPSTYEQY

v_call: TRBV19
cdr3_aa: ASSGRQGLLETQY

v_call: TRBV12-3/TRBV12-4
cdr3_aa: ASSLDSQITQY

v_call: TRBV6-5
cdr3_aa: ASRARWGGDNEQF

v_call: TRBV4-3
cdr3_aa: ASSQDRGGTYEQY

v_call: TRBV10-3
cdr3_aa: AMSRGAQETQY

v_call: TRBV7-3
cdr3_aa: ASSLNSLNSGANVLT

v_call: TRBV10-2
cdr3_aa: ASSHRTGGTEAF

v_call: TRBV6-2/TRBV6-3
cdr3_aa: ASSGLGEDHNEQF

v_call: TRBV2
cdr3_aa: ASRFLEGGNSPLH

v_call: TRBV29-1
cdr3_aa: SVDGDRGDYEQY

v_call: TRBV11-2
cdr3_aa: ASSLEGRRGGFIPYEQY

v_call: TRBV7-2
cdr3_aa: ASSQYLAASYNEQF